These T cell receptor beta chains were read from a single sample in a study of T cell changes during pregnancy in multiple sclerosis. The method was immunoSEQ multiplex PCR; TCRdb's version includes in-frame clones alone and lacks a portion of them. The sample has tens of thousands of clones; nearly 90% are singletons. The source material was CD8+ T cells from peripheral blood mononuclear cells, sampled in the second trimester of pregnancy. The receptors were sampled from a female donor with multiple sclerosis, enrolled in a pregnancy study. The CDR3 runs from the conserved cysteine through the conserved F or W. Each record gives: D gene, J gene, clone size, V gene, CDR3 protein, CDR3 DNA. The D gene is left open where the match is weak. Clone size is not always given. Where it is, it says once, few, many or a class for expanded clones.

d_call: -; j_call: TRBJ1-1; clone_size: -; v_call: TRBV28; cdr3_aa: CASSLFGSNTEAFF; cdr3_nt: TGTGCCAGCAGTTTATTTGGCTCGAACACTGAAGCTTTCTTT
d_call: -; j_call: TRBJ2-7; clone_size: -; v_call: TRBV5-4; cdr3_aa: CASSLQGYSYEQYF; cdr3_nt: TGTGCCAGCAGCTTGCAGGGTTACTCCTACGAGCAGTACTTC
d_call: TRBD1; j_call: TRBJ2-7; clone_size: -; v_call: TRBV9; cdr3_aa: CASSVTDRDTYEQYF; cdr3_nt: TGTGCCAGCAGCGTAACGGACAGGGACACCTACGAGCAGTACTTC
d_call: TRBD1; j_call: TRBJ1-2; clone_size: few; v_call: TRBV27; cdr3_aa: CATRDRGYGYTF; cdr3_nt: TGTGCCACCCGGGACAGGGGTTATGGCTACACCTTC
d_call: -; j_call: TRBJ2-1; clone_size: -; v_call: TRBV29-1; cdr3_aa: CSVEQTGEQFF; cdr3_nt: TGCAGCGTTGAACAGACGGGTGAGCAGTTCTTC
d_call: TRBD1; j_call: TRBJ1-5; clone_size: -; v_call: TRBV27; cdr3_aa: CASSTGTGGSQPQHF; cdr3_nt: TGTGCCAGCAGTACCGGGACAGGGGGGAGCCAGCCCCAGCATTTT
d_call: -; j_call: TRBJ1-1; clone_size: -; v_call: TRBV27; cdr3_aa: CASSLRGKTEAFF; cdr3_nt: TGTGCCAGCAGTCTAAGGGGGAAGACTGAAGCTTTCTTT
d_call: TRBD1; j_call: TRBJ1-2; clone_size: -; v_call: TRBV7-9; cdr3_aa: CASSLVGTGNQGYTF; cdr3_nt: TGTGCCAGCAGCTTAGTTGGGACAGGAAATCAAGGCTACACCTTC
d_call: -; j_call: TRBJ1-2; clone_size: -; v_call: TRBV30; cdr3_aa: CAWGGPGIPYGYTF; cdr3_nt: TGTGCCTGGGGTGGTCCAGGGATCCCCTATGGCTACACCTTC
d_call: TRBD2; j_call: TRBJ2-1; clone_size: -; v_call: TRBV25-1; cdr3_aa: CASSEVAGVYNEQFF; cdr3_nt: TGTGCCAGCAGTGAAGTAGCGGGGGTCTACAATGAGCAGTTCTTC
d_call: TRBD1; j_call: TRBJ1-2; clone_size: -; v_call: TRBV30; cdr3_aa: CAWTVETGGYGYTF; cdr3_nt: TGTGCCTGGACGGTGGAGACAGGGGGTTATGGCTACACCTTC
d_call: TRBD2; j_call: TRBJ2-3; clone_size: once; v_call: TRBV7-6; cdr3_aa: CASSPGTSGSLDTQYF; cdr3_nt: TGTGCCAGCAGCCCCGGGACTAGCGGGAGTTTGGATACGCAGTATTTT
d_call: TRBD1; j_call: TRBJ2-5; clone_size: -; v_call: TRBV11-2; cdr3_aa: CASSLGQGGLQETQYF; cdr3_nt: TGTGCCAGCAGCTTAGGACAGGGGGGTTTACAAGAGACCCAGTACTTC
d_call: -; j_call: TRBJ1-5; clone_size: -; v_call: TRBV19; cdr3_aa: CASSWAENQPQHF; cdr3_nt: TGTGCCAGTAGTTGGGCAGAGAATCAGCCCCAGCATTTT
d_call: TRBD1; j_call: TRBJ2-1; clone_size: -; v_call: TRBV19; cdr3_aa: CASSPGTGTEQFF; cdr3_nt: TGTGCCAGTAGTCCCGGGACAGGCACTGAGCAGTTCTTC
d_call: -; j_call: TRBJ2-1; clone_size: -; v_call: TRBV4-3; cdr3_aa: CASSQDGRAVGNEQFF; cdr3_nt: TGCGCCAGCAGCCAAGATGGGCGGGCGGTGGGCAATGAGCAGTTCTTC
d_call: TRBD1; j_call: TRBJ1-5; clone_size: -; v_call: TRBV15; cdr3_aa: CATSLKTGVNQPQHF; cdr3_nt: TGTGCCACCAGTCTAAAAACAGGGGTCAATCAGCCCCAGCATTTT
d_call: TRBD1; j_call: TRBJ2-7; clone_size: -; v_call: TRBV27; cdr3_aa: CASSFRQGAYEQYF; cdr3_nt: TGTGCCAGCAGTTTTAGGCAGGGGGCCTACGAGCAGTACTTC
d_call: -; j_call: TRBJ1-2; clone_size: -; v_call: TRBV27; cdr3_aa: CASSPRLFANYGYTF; cdr3_nt: TGTGCCAGCAGTCCGAGACTATTTGCTAACTATGGCTACACCTTC
d_call: TRBD1; j_call: TRBJ2-3; clone_size: -; v_call: TRBV27; cdr3_aa: CASSFFLRGDREADTQYF; cdr3_nt: TGTGCCAGCAGTTTCTTTCTTAGGGGGGACAGGGAGGCAGATACGCAGTATTTT
d_call: TRBD2; j_call: TRBJ2-1; clone_size: -; v_call: TRBV7-9; cdr3_aa: CASSSGTSVNNEQFF; cdr3_nt: TGTGCCAGCAGCTCCGGGACTAGCGTTAACAATGAGCAGTTCTTC
d_call: TRBD2; j_call: TRBJ2-5; clone_size: -; v_call: TRBV5-4; cdr3_aa: CASSLGGAGGQTQYF; cdr3_nt: TGTGCCAGCAGCCTGGGTGGAGCGGGGGGCCAGACCCAGTACTTC
d_call: TRBD2; j_call: TRBJ2-1; clone_size: -; v_call: TRBV4-3; cdr3_aa: CASSQDLRRGYNEQFF; cdr3_nt: TGCGCCAGCAGCCAAGATTTGAGGCGGGGGTACAATGAGCAGTTCTTC
d_call: TRBD1; j_call: TRBJ1-6; clone_size: -; v_call: TRBV27; cdr3_aa: CASSEGAMSPLHF; cdr3_nt: TGTGCCAGCAGTGAGGGGGCGATGTCACCCCTCCACTTT
d_call: -; j_call: TRBJ2-5; clone_size: -; v_call: TRBV9; cdr3_aa: CASSGAGIRGETQYF; cdr3_nt: TGTGCCAGCAGCGGCGCCGGGATCAGGGGAGAGACCCAGTACTTC
d_call: -; j_call: TRBJ2-2; clone_size: -; v_call: TRBV6-6; cdr3_aa: CASSAKQGNTGELFF; cdr3_nt: TGTGCCAGCAGCGCCAAACAGGGGAACACCGGGGAGCTGTTTTTT
d_call: TRBD1; j_call: TRBJ2-3; clone_size: -; v_call: TRBV28; cdr3_aa: CASSSLLSGGYPDTQYF; cdr3_nt: TGTGCCAGCAGTTCCCTCCTGTCAGGGGGCTACCCAGATACGCAGTATTTT
d_call: TRBD2; j_call: TRBJ2-5; clone_size: -; v_call: TRBV28; cdr3_aa: CASSLGASGSYQETQYF; cdr3_nt: TGTGCCAGCAGCCTCGGTGCTAGCGGGAGCTACCAAGAGACCCAGTACTTC
d_call: -; j_call: TRBJ1-5; clone_size: -; v_call: TRBV6-1; cdr3_aa: CASSEGRGWQPQHF; cdr3_nt: TGTGCCAGCAGTGAAGGGAGGGGATGGCAGCCCCAGCATTTT
d_call: -; j_call: TRBJ1-4; clone_size: -; v_call: TRBV27; cdr3_aa: CASSRATNEKLFF; cdr3_nt: TGTGCCAGCAGTAGAGCGACTAATGAAAAACTGTTTTTT
d_call: -; j_call: TRBJ1-3; clone_size: -; v_call: TRBV7-9; cdr3_aa: CASSPNGNTIYF; cdr3_nt: TGTGCCAGCAGCCCCAATGGAAACACCATATATTTT
d_call: -; j_call: TRBJ1-2; clone_size: -; v_call: TRBV4-3; cdr3_aa: CASSQDVGTGWYGYTF; cdr3_nt: TGCGCCAGCAGCCAAGACGTCGGAACAGGGTGGTATGGCTACACCTTC
d_call: -; j_call: TRBJ1-1; clone_size: -; v_call: TRBV6-6; cdr3_aa: CASSFPGHNTEAFF; cdr3_nt: TGTGCCAGCAGTTTTCCGGGACATAACACTGAAGCTTTCTTT
d_call: -; j_call: TRBJ1-2; clone_size: -; v_call: TRBV11-3; cdr3_aa: CASSLQDRGGYGYTF; cdr3_nt: TGTGCCAGCAGCTTACAGGATCGCGGGGGCTATGGCTACACCTTC
d_call: TRBD2; j_call: TRBJ2-3; clone_size: -; v_call: TRBV5-4; cdr3_aa: CASSGDLTSGVADTQYF; cdr3_nt: TGTGCCAGCAGCGGCGACTTGACTAGCGGGGTTGCAGATACGCAGTATTTT
d_call: TRBD2; j_call: TRBJ2-7; clone_size: -; v_call: TRBV4-1; cdr3_aa: CASSQGLSYEQYF; cdr3_nt: TGCGCCAGCAGCCAGGGACTATCCTACGAGCAGTACTTC
d_call: -; j_call: TRBJ2-1; clone_size: -; v_call: TRBV4-1; cdr3_aa: CASSQVPGDKYNEQFF; cdr3_nt: TGCGCCAGCAGCCAAGTTCCGGGAGACAAGTACAATGAGCAGTTCTTC
d_call: -; j_call: TRBJ1-4; clone_size: -; v_call: TRBV7-2; cdr3_aa: CASSLLGGQEKLFF; cdr3_nt: TGTGCCAGCAGCTTATTGGGGGGGCAGGAAAAACTGTTTTTT
d_call: -; j_call: TRBJ1-2; clone_size: -; v_call: TRBV27; cdr3_aa: CASSSSNRGYGYTF; cdr3_nt: TGTGCCAGCAGTTCGTCAAATAGGGGCTATGGCTACACCTTC
d_call: -; j_call: TRBJ1-1; clone_size: -; v_call: TRBV7-9; cdr3_aa: CASSRGGMNTEAFF; cdr3_nt: TGTGCCAGCAGCCGCGGGGGTATGAACACTGAAGCTTTCTTT
d_call: -; j_call: TRBJ1-3; clone_size: -; v_call: TRBV5-6; cdr3_aa: CASSSPGTLSSGNTIYF; cdr3_nt: TGTGCCAGCAGCTCCCCGGGGACACTTAGCTCTGGAAACACCATATATTTT
d_call: -; j_call: TRBJ1-2; clone_size: -; v_call: TRBV19; cdr3_aa: CASSIVDRPGGDGYTF; cdr3_nt: TGTGCCAGTAGTATAGTAGACCGACCGGGGGGCGATGGCTACACCTTC
d_call: -; j_call: TRBJ2-7; clone_size: -; v_call: TRBV19; cdr3_aa: CASSIGRGRIYEQYF; cdr3_nt: TGTGCCAGTAGTATAGGGAGGGGGCGGATCTACGAGCAGTACTTC